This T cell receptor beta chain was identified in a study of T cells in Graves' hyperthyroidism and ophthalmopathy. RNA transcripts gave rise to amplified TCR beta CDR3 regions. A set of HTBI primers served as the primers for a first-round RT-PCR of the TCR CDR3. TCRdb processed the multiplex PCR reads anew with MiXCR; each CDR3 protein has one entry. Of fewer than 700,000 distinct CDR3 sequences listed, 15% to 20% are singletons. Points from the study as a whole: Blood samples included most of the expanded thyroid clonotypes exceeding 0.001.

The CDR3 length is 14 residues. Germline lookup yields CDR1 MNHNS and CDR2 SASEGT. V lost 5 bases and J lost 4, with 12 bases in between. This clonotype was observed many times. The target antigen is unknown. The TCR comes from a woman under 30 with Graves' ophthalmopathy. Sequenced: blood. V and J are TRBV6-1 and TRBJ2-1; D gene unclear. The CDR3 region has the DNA TGTGCCAGCAGTAAAGTGACCGATTACAATGAGCAGTTCTTC. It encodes CASSKVTDYNEQFF.